The rows below give T cell receptor beta chains drawn from one sample of a study of beta chain features in type 1 diabetes. Assay used: immunoSEQ multiplex PCR; TCRdb lists only in-frame clones, some missing. The sample lists 300,000 to 350,000 clones, less than 15% seen once, with nearly 0.015% in the top ten. The sample comprised naive CD4+ T cells from blood. The source is a young woman with type 1 diabetes. Both conserved end residues are part of each CDR3. D genes are given only for firm matches. Clone size is stated in some rows and not others, as once, few, many or a class when expanded.

TRBV29-1	TRBJ2-3	-	TRBD2	CSAPGVAGGTDTQYF	TGCAGCGCCCCCGGGGTAGCGGGGGGCACAGATACGCAGTATTTT
TRBV2	TRBJ1-5	few	-	CASSASAYSNQPQHF	TGTGCCAGCAGTGCCAGCGCCTATAGCAATCAGCCCCAGCATTTT
TRBV11-1	TRBJ2-3	once	-	CASSLDRSSLSTDTQYF	TGTGCCAGCAGCTTAGATCGTTCTTCTCTTAGCACAGATACGCAGTATTTT
TRBV5-1	TRBJ2-7	-	TRBD1	CASSWDSTYEQYF	TGCGCCAGCAGTTGGGACAGCACCTACGAGCAGTACTTC
TRBV7-2	TRBJ2-3	-	TRBD2	CAVLKTSEPAVGQYF	TGTGCAGTCCTCAAGACTAGCGAGCCTGCGGTGGGGCAGTATTTT
TRBV5-1	TRBJ2-1	few	TRBD2	CASSLELAGYNEQFF	TGCGCCAGCAGCTTGGAGCTAGCGGGCTACAATGAGCAGTTCTTC
TRBV7-9	TRBJ1-5	few	-	CASSFPGVDQPQHF	TGTGCCAGCAGCTTCCCAGGGGTGGATCAGCCCCAGCATTTT
TRBV19	TRBJ1-5	few	-	CASSATGGGNQPQHF	TGTGCCAGTAGTGCGACCGGCGGGGGGAATCAGCCCCAGCATTTT
TRBV30	TRBJ1-4	-	TRBD1	CAWSGDRVDEKLFF	TGTGCCTGGAGCGGGGACAGGGTAGATGAAAAACTGTTTTTT
TRBV6-6	TRBJ2-7	few	-	CASRPSQARTYEQYF	TGTGCCAGCAGACCCAGCCAGGCCAGAACCTACGAGCAGTACTTC
TRBV19	TRBJ2-1	-	-	CASSIPPGLGNEQFF	TGTGCCAGTAGTATACCCCCAGGGTTGGGCAATGAGCAGTTCTTC